The 5 T cell receptor beta chains presented below share a single source sample, sequenced in a study of shared clonotypes between healthy human individuals (dated by TCRdb to about 2020). The library was built by means of the immunoSEQ multiplex PCR assay. TCRdb stores this immuneACCESS table with in-frame sequences only. Part of the clones is absent; in the studies checked, under half of the shortfall reflects unresolved V genes, and no reason is known for the rest. The sample records some 1 million clones, 70% to 80% of which are singletons. The ten largest clones take up around 1.4% of the sample. The sample was memory CD4+ T cells sorted from blood. According to the study, the label for this sample's cell subset or site signals: CD45RA-negative fraction. The receptors were gathered from a man aged 18 to 30 in good health.

This chain links TRBV11-2 with TRBJ1-5, with D perhaps TRBD1 (5 bases). This CDR3 comprises 16 residues. The V and J ends lost 3 bases and 0 bases respectively, with 12 bases between them. From germline, CDR1 is SGHAT and CDR2 FQNNGV. In DNA, the CDR3 is TGTGCCAGCAGCTTCACCGGGGCGGGTAGCAATCAGCCCCAGCATTTT. Protein: CASSFTGAGSNQPQHF.

The gene calls are TRBV27 and TRBJ1-1, with D perhaps TRBD1 (5 bases). CDR3 length equals 14 residues. The germline V gene has CDR1 MNHEY and CDR2 SMNVEV (reference sequence). V was clipped by 3 bases and J by 5 bases, with 13 bases between them. The CDR3 coding sequence is TGTGCCAGCAGTTTTGGGGGGTTTGGTACTGAAGCTTTCTTT. Residues: CASSFGGFGTEAFF.

The genes are TRBV19 and TRBJ1-2; 10 bases fit TRBD1. The CDR3 totals 15 residues. The V gene's germline CDR1 is LNHDA and CDR2 SQIVND (reference sequence). V lost 0 bases and J lost 8; bases outside the gene matches: 6. CDR3 sequence (DNA): TGTGCCAGTAGTATAGATCTCGACAGGGGGCGAGGCTACACCTTC. Translated: CASSIDLDRGRGYTF.

This chain's CDR3 is CASRNPQGPSNQPQHF. The DNA of the CDR3 is TGTGCCAGCAGAAACCCCCAGGGTCCAAGCAATCAGCCCCAGCATTTT. This sequence joins TRBV28 and TRBJ1-5, with a possible D match to TRBD1 (5 bases). In germline, CDR1 is MDHEN, CDR2 SYDVKM. The CDR3 has 16 amino acids. Deletions cut 6 bases from V and 1 base from J, with 16 bases between.

The chain carries TRBV2 and TRBJ1-5; 8 positions agree with TRBD1. Germline V lookup: CDR1 SNHLY, CDR2 FYNNEI. V lost 6 bases and J lost 4; bases outside the gene matches: 11. The CDR3 contains 16 residues. The CDR3 here is CASSQMTGAQNQPQHF. The CDR3 DNA reads TGTGCCAGCAGCCAGATGACAGGGGCCCAGAATCAGCCCCAGCATTTT.